The 15 T cell receptor beta chains given below trace back to one sample, sequenced in a study of T cell repertoires in cytomegalovirus infection. TCRdb re-analysed the reads in MiXCR, keeping a single row per CDR3 protein. The sample includes a few hundred thousand distinct CDR3 sequences, approximately 15% of them seen just once. The sample comprised CD8+ T cells from PBMCs. All receptors come from a human donor in good health (CMV status not recorded). Some clones in this sample may be carry-over from other donors' samples.

This clonotype has ten or more counts. CDR3 bases: TGTGCCAGCAGCTTAGCATCTTTGAACCGGGACAGGGCCTATGGCTACACCTTC. Translating it yields CASSLASLNRDRAYGYTF. The chain joins TRBV7-9 to TRBJ1-2, with TRBD1 matching over 9 bases. The CDR3 has 18 residues. The J segment lost 4 bases and the V segment lost 0 bases, leaving 12 bases of the junction unmatched. Per germline, CDR1 SEHNR and CDR2 FQNEAQ (reference sequence).

This clonotype was counted many times. The chain recombines TRBV7-9 with TRBJ2-7; tentative D call: TRBD1 (6 bases). V shed 5 bases and J shed 6 bases, with 26 bases lying between them. The CDR3 consists of 17 residues. Germline loops: CDR1 SEHNR, CDR2 FQNEAQ (reference sequence). In DNA, the CDR3 is TGTGCCAGCAGCCACACCAACACCGGGACACCATCGGGCGAGCAGTACTTC. Its protein product is CASSHTNTGTPSGEQYF.

This chain connects TRBV20-1 to TRBJ1-6; TRBD1 aligns across 7 bases. Trimming cost V 0 bases and J 4 bases; bases outside gene matches: 6. The CDR3 length is 16 residues. Per germline, CDR1 DFQATT and CDR2 SNEGSKA (reference sequence). The CDR3 protein is CSARDLWTGYNSPLHF. The CDR3 DNA sequence: TGCAGTGCTAGAGATCTCTGGACAGGTTATAATTCACCCCTCCACTTT.

V and J are TRBV12-3 or TRBV12-4 and TRBJ2-3, with D hard to call. Trimming cost V 8 bases and J 3 bases, with 12 bases left between them. The CDR3 length is 13 residues. The CDR3 DNA is TGTGCCAGCGGACCCGTTGGGACAGATACGCAGTATTTT. Its protein is CASGPVGTDTQYF.

This clonotype was seen a handful of times. For the CDR3, the DNA is TGCGCCAGCAGCCAAGACCCGGGCGGGGAATACCAGCCCCAGCATTTT. Amino acid sequence: CASSQDPGGEYQPQHF. The gene calls are TRBV4-1 and TRBJ1-5; D remains ambiguous. Trimming took 0 bases from V and 7 from J, leaving 16 bases between them. CDR1 and CDR2 (germline): MGHRA, YSYEKL. The CDR3 consists of 16 residues.

This clonotype is labeled medium-sized (0.01 to 0.1%). The chain joins TRBV12-3 or TRBV12-4 to TRBJ1-1; D is possibly TRBD1 (6 bases). The CDR3 consists of 15 residues. V lost 6 bases and J 6 bases, leaving 20 bases between the germline ends. Written as DNA, the CDR3 is TGTGCCAGCAGCCCCCCACAGGGAATGGGGGCTGAAGCTTTCTTT. This encodes CASSPPQGMGAEAFF.

This clonotype appeared many times. This sequence joins TRBV7-3 and TRBJ2-1; 14 bases are a match to TRBD2. The CDR3 loop spans 17 amino acids. With V trimmed by 4 bases and J by 8 bases, 10 bases remained unmatched. CDR1 SGHTA and CDR2 FQGTGA come from the germline V gene. For the CDR3, the DNA is TGTGCCAGCAGCTCCCCGACTAGCGGGGGGGCTTCGGATGAGCAGTTCTTC. Translation: CASSSPTSGGASDEQFF.

This clonotype was detected many times. This chain connects TRBV12-5 to TRBJ1-1; D not certain. This CDR3 has 12 amino acids. Trimming left V 5 bases short and J 3 bases short, with 7 bases between. The germline gives CDR1 LGHNT, CDR2 FRNRAP. In DNA, the CDR3 is TGTGCTAGTGGTCTGTCGGACACTGAAGCTTTCTTT. Translation: CASGLSDTEAFF.

The chain couples TRBV7-6 to TRBJ1-2, with a weak D call TRBD1 (5 bases). The V gene lost 2 bases and the J gene lost 1 base, with 14 bases spanning the gap. This CDR3 spans 16 amino acids. Germline V gene sequence: CDR1 SGHVS, CDR2 FNYEAQ. The CDR3 loop reads CASSLIGEGDNYGYTF. CDR3 in DNA: TGTGCCAGCAGCTTAATAGGTGAAGGGGATAACTATGGCTACACCTTC.

There are many counts of this clonotype. The chain uses TRBV4-1 and TRBJ2-2; D uncertain. The CDR3 runs 14 residues. Trimming removed 4 bases from V and 7 bases from J, with 13 bases in between. The germline gives CDR1 MGHRA, CDR2 YSYEKL. The CDR3 nucleotides are TGCGCCAGCAGCCTACGAAGGGTGGGCGGGGAGCTGTTTTTT. Translation gives CASSLRRVGGELFF.

The chain recombines TRBV18 with TRBJ2-2; possibly TRBD1 for D (6 bases). Trimming removed 3 bases at V and 2 bases at J, with 10 bases between. Looked up from germline, CDR1 is KGHSH and CDR2 is LQKENI. This CDR3 has 15 amino acids. The CDR3 here is CASSPQGSNTGELFF. The CDR3 DNA is TGTGCCAGCTCACCGCAGGGGTCAAACACCGGGGAGCTGTTTTTT.

This clonotype has just a few counts. The CDR3, as DNA: TGCAGCGTTGAGGGCTTGCGGGGACAGGGAAACAATGAGCAGTTCTTC. Protein: CSVEGLRGQGNNEQFF. The chain links TRBV29-1 to TRBJ2-1, with 9 nucleotides matching TRBD1. CDR3 size: 16 residues. Trimming removed 3 bases from V and 5 bases from J; junction bases left unmatched: 11. The germline CDR1 and CDR2 sequences are SQVTM and ANQGSEA.

This clonotype was seen a handful of times. The rearrangement joins TRBV9 to TRBJ2-1, with TRBD2 matching over 13 bases. The CDR3 sequence is 16 residues long. With V trimmed by 4 bases and J by 10 bases, 11 bases remained unmatched. Germline CDR1 is SGDLS and CDR2 is YYNGEE. CDR3 DNA: TGTGCCAGCAGCTCCCGGACTAGCGGGGGACTGGAAGAGCAGTTCTTC. Protein sequence: CASSSRTSGGLEEQFF.

The rearrangement joins TRBV19 to TRBJ2-7, with D possibly TRBD2 on 6 matching bases. The V and J ends lost 3 bases and 2 bases respectively, with 11 bases between them. CDR3 length: 14 residues. Germline assignment: CDR1 LNHDA and CDR2 SQIVND (reference sequence). CDR3 DNA sequence: TGTGCCAGTAGTATTGGGGGGTTCCCCTACGAGCAGTACTTC. This gives the protein CASSIGGFPYEQYF.

This chain uses TRBV7-8 with TRBJ1-1, with TRBD1 identical over 7 bases. The V segment lost 2 bases and the J segment 4 bases; nucleotides outside the gene matches: 4. Germline V gives CDR1 SGHVS, CDR2 FQNEAQ. This CDR3 is built from 14 residues. CDR3 loop: CASSLSDRFTEAFF. The CDR3 DNA sequence: TGTGCCAGCAGCTTATCGGACAGGTTCACTGAAGCTTTCTTT.